Only one count was recorded for the clone carrying this T cell receptor beta chain. Its antigen is not identified. The source of the sample is a study of CD8 T cell repertoires and HIV-1 epitope variants. Study overall: Each of Twenty-five Gag and Nef epitope peptides stimulated a separate culture.

This CDR3 spans 16 amino acids. Germline CDR1 and CDR2: SGHDT and YYEEEE. J gave up 0 bases and V 3 bases, and 6 bases lay outside the gene matches. TCRdb's table, derived via immunoSEQ multiplex PCR, lists solely in-frame clones and lacks some. The sample lists under 5,500 clones, 65% to 75% occurring once. The study, taken as a whole, reports: This assay reports beta chains of antigen-expanded cells, not T cell function.

The sequencing sample was made of cultured CD8+ T cells derived from PBMCs. This receptor was identified in a male donor with HIV. The chain has TRBV5-6 and TRBJ2-3, with 8 bases matching TRBD2. The CDR3 DNA is TGTGCCAGCAGCTACTATAGCGGGGCTAGCACAGATACGCAGTATTTT. Amino acid sequence: CASSYYSGASTDTQYF.